The TCR beta chain under discussion was sequenced for a study of glioma-infiltrating T cells after dendritic cell vaccination (dated by TCRdb to the mid-2010s). Regarding the study in general: The cohort comprised 15 or so glioblastoma patients from Phase I and II dendritic cell vaccination trials, 9 newly diagnosed and 6 with recurrent disease. Patients received autologous tumor lysate-pulsed dendritic cell vaccination between about 2002 and 2013. The vaccine was prepared from monocyte-derived dendritic cells that were cultured for roughly seven days with IL-4 and GM-CSF and then pulsed overnight with autologous tumor lysate. Three intradermal dendritic cell vaccine injections were administered to patients at biweekly intervals in the arm below the axilla. Deep sequencing of TCR beta CDR3 regions was used to quantify tumor-infiltrating lymphocyte content and compare tumor and blood repertoires in dendritic cell-vaccinated glioblastoma patients. Survival after dendritic cell vaccination was correlated with TCR sequencing metrics, such as TIL content and the overlap between tumor and blood repertoires. Overall study results and their limits: The cohort was small and heterogeneous, with few patients having full blood and tumor sets and even fewer initial-recurrent tumor pairs. Higher estimated pretreatment TIL content predicted longer time to progression and overall survival after dendritic cell vaccination. TCR clonality showed no direct relationship with survival, which suggests that a diverse polyclonal response may be important. The TCR overlap response model with three groups was called speculative and said to need prospective validation.

CDR1 and CDR2, per the germline V gene (reference sequence), are PRHDT and FYEKMQ. Germline trimming: 0 bases from V, 5 bases from J; junction bases outside gene matches: 1. From cysteine to phenylalanine, the CDR3 is 13 amino acids long. CDR3 DNA is the only sequence kept; it has 39 bases, read in frame from the first base. This clone has a handful of counts. The antigen it recognizes is unknown. No much larger clonotype is one base removed from it; base qualities were not supplied. To be selected, patients needed enough residual fresh-frozen tumor tissue and more than two years of available survival data. Although molecular status otherwise differed among the glioblastoma patients, no patient had an isocitrate dehydrogenase mutation. PBMC were collected before vaccination, two weeks after the third vaccination, and at tumor progression when it occurred. The Qiagen DNeasy Blood extraction Kit was used to extract genomic DNA.

Using the immunoSEQ assay, TCRB CDR3 regions were amplified from 2 micrograms of genomic DNA, or from all available DNA when less than that was on hand. The multiplex PCR relied on 60 forward primers for TCR V beta segments and 13 reverse primers for J beta segments. To estimate reads per starting template, synthetic control templates were spiked into each sample at limiting dilution. The Illumina HiSeq System generated 87 bp sequencing reads. The authors' pipeline ran thus. To remove PCR and sequencing errors, closely related sequences were merged with a nearest neighbor algorithm. TCR overlap was defined as the percentage of unique tumor TCR beta sequences that were also present in the same patient's peripheral blood. This immuneACCESS table, as held by TCRdb, lists in-frame sequences with V and J called but not all clones. Of the missing ones, under half trace to an unresolved V gene in checked studies; the others have no known cause. The DNA gave D and trimming, while V, J and clone size come from that table. For this sample the table gives roughly 100,000 clones, of which 80% to 90% were detected only once. Of the sample, about 12% falls within the top ten clones.

This receptor was identified in a human donor with glioblastoma. The sequenced sample was blood, obtained before dendritic cell vaccination. The chain was built from TRBV13 and TRBJ2-7; 7 bases in the junction line up with TRBD2. The nucleotide sequence reads TGTGCCAGCAGCTTAGGTCGGGGGGACGAGCAGTACTTC. This encodes CASSLGRGDEQYF.